The 23 T cell receptor beta chains listed next were all sequenced from one sample in a study of shared clonotypes between healthy human individuals. Libraries were prepared by immunoSEQ multiplex PCR; TCRdb keeps only in-frame clonotypes and omits some of them. The sample lists about 2.3 million clones, more than 85% occurring once. The sample comprised naive CD4+ T cells from PBMCs. As to subset: CD45RA+ positively selected. The receptors come from a man younger than 35 in good health. Some clones in this sample may be carry-over from other donors' samples.

The chain has TRBV28 and TRBJ2-2, with unresolved D. The CDR3 covers 12 residues. CDR1 and CDR2 from the germline V gene are MDHEN and SYDVKM. V gave up 6 bases and J gave up 5 bases, with 7 bases separating them. The CDR3 sequence is CASSHRTGELFF. DNA of the CDR3: TGTGCCAGCAGCCACCGGACCGGGGAGCTGTTTTTT.

This chain joins TRBV29-1 and TRBJ2-1; 10 nucleotides line up with TRBD2. This CDR3 is built from 14 residues. J gave up 6 bases and V 7 bases, and 9 bases lay outside the gene matches. CDR1 is SQVTM, CDR2 ANQGSEA, per germline. The CDR3 loop reads CSEIAGGVFNEQFF. The CDR3 nucleotides read TGCAGCGAAATAGCGGGAGGAGTCTTCAATGAGCAGTTCTTC.

This chain joins TRBV5-4 and TRBJ2-7; the D is unclear. V was pared by 1 base and J by 0 bases, with 5 bases between. Germline V CDR1 and CDR2: SGHNT, YYREEE (reference sequence). There are 13 residues in the CDR3. The CDR3, as DNA: TGTGCCAGCAGCTTGCGGAGCTCCTACGAGCAGTACTTC. Its translation: CASSLRSSYEQYF.

This chain links TRBV2 with TRBJ1-1; D ambiguous. The CDR3 has 13 amino acids. V was pared by 6 bases and J by 1 base, with 9 bases between. CDR1 and CDR2 from the germline V gene are SNHLY and FYNNEI. In DNA, the CDR3 is TGTGCCAGCAGCCCCGAGTCGAACACTGAAGCTTTCTTT. Amino acids: CASSPESNTEAFF.

This rearrangement joins TRBV5-1 to TRBJ1-1; 12 bases line up with TRBD1. With V trimmed by 0 bases and J by 5 bases, 8 bases remained unmatched. Germline CDR1 reads SGHRS; CDR2 reads YFSETQ. The CDR3 has 17 amino acids. DNA for the CDR3: TGCGCCAGCAGCTTGGCCCCAGGGACAGGGGGCCAGACTGAAGCTTTCTTT. As protein: CASSLAPGTGGQTEAFF.

The J gene is TRBJ2-2, the V gene TRBV28; TRBD1 matches 11 bases. Germline CDR1 MDHEN, CDR2 SYDVKM. Germline trimming cut 2 bases from V and 5 bases from J; bases unmatched to any gene: 7. The length of the CDR3 is 17 residues. The CDR3 loop is CASSLNPGQGGTGELFF. The CDR3 nucleotides are TGTGCCAGCAGTTTAAATCCGGGACAGGGGGGTACCGGGGAGCTGTTTTTT.

Comments on this clone: In the same sample, other DNA sequences code for this CDR3. The V call is TRBV7-2, the J call TRBJ2-7; no clear D gene. With 0 bases removed from V and 2 bases from J, the gap between germline ends came to 5 bases. CDR3 size: 13 residues. Germline V gene sequence: CDR1 SGHTA, CDR2 FQGNSA. The CDR3 DNA follows: TGTGCCAGCAGCTTAGCGCGGACCTACGAGCAGTACTTC. Protein product: CASSLARTYEQYF.

Only a few counts were recorded for this clone. The V gene is TRBV5-1, the J gene TRBJ2-1, with 9 bases identical to TRBD2. From germline, CDR1 is SGHRS and CDR2 YFSETQ. The CDR3 sequence is 13 residues long. Trimming at V came to 4 bases and at J to 6 bases, leaving 2 bases not matched to a gene. In nucleotides, the CDR3 is TGCGCCAGCAGCAGGGGACTAGCCAATGAGCAGTTCTTC. Encoded protein: CASSRGLANEQFF.

This chain uses TRBV6-1 with TRBJ2-1; D unclear. The CDR3 totals 13 residues. CDR1 MNHNS and CDR2 SASEGT come from the germline V gene. V lost 3 bases and J 8 bases, leaving 11 bases between the germline ends. For the CDR3, the DNA is TGTGCCAGCAGTGAGACGTCGCGCGATGAGCAGTTCTTC. It specifies CASSETSRDEQFF.

This chain joins TRBV19 and TRBJ1-5; TRBD1 matches at 8 bases. Germline V CDR1 and CDR2: LNHDA, SQIVND (reference sequence). The CDR3 runs to 15 residues. Trimming removed 0 bases from V and 6 bases from J; junction bases left unmatched: 4. The DNA for the CDR3 is TGTGCCAGTAGTATAGATCAGGGGGCCGGTCAGCCCCAGCATTTT. Residues: CASSIDQGAGQPQHF.

V usage is TRBV5-1 and J usage is TRBJ2-7; perhaps TRBD2 as D (6 bases). Germline loops: CDR1 SGHRS, CDR2 YFSETQ. Trimming took off 4 bases at V and 0 bases at J, with 8 bases between the two ends. This CDR3 is built from 13 residues. CDR3 DNA sequence: TGCGCCAGCAGCACCGGGAGCTCCTACGAGCAGTACTTC. Its protein product is CASSTGSSYEQYF.

The chain uses TRBV6-5 and TRBJ2-5; D gene ambiguous. CDR1 is MNHEY, CDR2 SVGAGI, per germline. The CDR3 consists of 15 residues. Trimming left V 1 base short and J 7 bases short, with 16 bases between. CDR3 DNA sequence: TGTGCCAGCAGTTACTTAGGCACCCTCCAGACGACCCAGTACTTC. Its translation: CASSYLGTLQTTQYF.

The chain has TRBV18 and TRBJ1-2; 7 positions agree with TRBD1. This CDR3 has 14 residues. The ends lost 3 bases at V and 6 bases at J; junction bases unmatched: 7. Germline V lookup: CDR1 KGHSH, CDR2 LQKENI. The CDR3 reads CASSPATGKNGYTF. The CDR3 region has the DNA TGTGCCAGCTCACCCGCGACAGGGAAAAATGGCTACACCTTC.

This chain uses TRBV4-3 with TRBJ1-3, with unresolved D. The V and J ends lost 0 bases and 6 bases respectively, with 6 bases between them. This CDR3 comprises 13 residues. Germline V CDR1 and CDR2: LGHNA, YSLEER. In DNA, the CDR3 is TGCGCCAGCAGCCAAGACGTGAAAAACACCATATATTTT. It codes for CASSQDVKNTIYF.

The CDR3 DNA reads as TGTGCCAGCAGTTACTCGAGACTAGCGGGCCTCCAGCAGTACTTC. Translating it yields CASSYSRLAGLQQYF. The chain links TRBV28 to TRBJ2-7, with 10 bases aligning to TRBD2. Germline lookup yields CDR1 MDHEN and CDR2 SYDVKM. This CDR3 has 15 residues. Trimming removed 4 bases from V and 8 bases from J; junction bases left unmatched: 11.

The chain links TRBV10-3 to TRBJ2-1; 7 bases fit TRBD2. The junction had 9 bases not matched to a gene; V was cut back by 6 bases and J by 7 bases. CDR3 length equals 14 residues. Germline CDR1 ENHRY, CDR2 SYGVKD. DNA for the CDR3: TGTGCCATCAGCGGGCTAGCGGAGGGGAATGAGCAGTTCTTC. Encoded protein: CAISGLAEGNEQFF.

Comments on this clone: The junction differs from germline at one of its ends, possibly a read error. The chain is built from TRBV7-2 and TRBJ2-7; 10 bases agree with TRBD1. CDR3 size: 12 residues. The germline V gene has CDR1 SGHTA and CDR2 FQGNSA. The CDR3 sequence: CASSVGTGVSHF. CDR3 coding DNA: TGTGCCAGCAGTGTTGGGACAGGGGTCTCGCACTTC.

V is TRBV28 and J is TRBJ1-1; 8 bases are a match to TRBD1. Germline loops: CDR1 MDHEN, CDR2 SYDVKM. V was pared by 4 bases and J by 5 bases, with 6 bases of the junction left unmatched. The CDR3 is made up of 14 amino acids. The CDR3 here is CASSSQGAWTEAFF. Written as DNA, the CDR3 is TGTGCCAGCAGTTCGCAGGGGGCATGGACTGAAGCTTTCTTT.

The chain joins TRBV5-6 to TRBJ1-1; the match to TRBD1 covers 7 bases. CDR1 and CDR2 (germline): SGHDT, YYEEEE. This CDR3 comprises 16 residues. V was pared by 3 bases and J by 1 base, with 9 bases of the junction left unmatched. The CDR3 DNA follows: TGTGCCAGCAGCTCCGAAGGGGGCGCCTGGAACACTGAAGCTTTCTTT. Translating it yields CASSSEGGAWNTEAFF.

The chain is built from TRBV5-3 and TRBJ2-1, with D possibly TRBD2 on 6 matching bases. Being an ORF, TRBV5-3 has a function that is uncertain. This CDR3 has 17 residues. V was cut by 3 bases and J by 7 bases, with 23 bases left in between. CDR3 bases: TGTGCCAGAAGCTCAACCCGGGCGGGACCTCTCGGGAATGAGCAGTTCTTC. Protein product: CARSSTRAGPLGNEQFF.

The rearrangement links TRBV5-1 to TRBJ2-2; 8 bases are shared with TRBD1. J gave up 6 bases and V 4 bases, and 11 bases lay outside the gene matches. The CDR3 has 16 amino acids. The germline V gene has CDR1 SGHRS and CDR2 YFSETQ. The CDR3 DNA sequence: TGCGCCAGCAGCCCCAGGGGGCCGGTCCCGCCCGGGGAGCTGTTTTTT. Translation: CASSPRGPVPPGELFF. The full variable domain, its missing parts supplied by reference TRBV5-1 and TRBJ2-2, is KAGVTQTPRYLIKTRGQQVTLSCSPISGHRSVSWYQQTPGQGLQFLFEYFSETQRNKGNFPGRFSGRQFSNSRSEMNVSTLELGDSALYLCASSPRGPVPPGELFFGEGSRLTVL.

The genes are TRBV27 and TRBJ2-1; D uncertain. Germline loops: CDR1 MNHEY, CDR2 SMNVEV (reference sequence). V was pared by 3 bases and J by 7 bases, with 13 bases between. The CDR3 is 14 amino acids. CDR3 sequence reads: CASSFEGFLNEQFF. The CDR3 bases are TGTGCCAGCAGTTTTGAAGGGTTTTTAAATGAGCAGTTCTTC.

This clone was seen only once. The V and J genes are TRBV6-6 and TRBJ2-5; 7 bases agree with TRBD2. The CDR3 is 16 amino acids. Germline values: CDR1 MNHNY, CDR2 SVGAGI (reference sequence). V lost 2 bases and J lost 2; bases outside the gene matches: 8. The CDR3 coding sequence is TGTGCCAGCAGTTACGGGCTAGCGGAAACACAAGAGACCCAGTACTTC. It is translated as CASSYGLAETQETQYF.